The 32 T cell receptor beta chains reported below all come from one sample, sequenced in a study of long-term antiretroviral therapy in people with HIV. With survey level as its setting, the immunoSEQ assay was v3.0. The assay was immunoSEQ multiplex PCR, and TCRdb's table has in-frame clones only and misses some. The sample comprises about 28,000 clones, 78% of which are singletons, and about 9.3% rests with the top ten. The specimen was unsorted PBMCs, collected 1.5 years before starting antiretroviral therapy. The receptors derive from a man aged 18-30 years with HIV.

This CDR3 is CASSLARMNTEAFF. The CDR3 DNA follows: TGTGCCAGCAGTTTAGCCCGAATGAACACTGAAGCTTTCTTT. J is TRBJ1-1 and V is TRBV27; unclear D gene. Trimming removed 2 bases at V and 0 bases at J, with 7 bases between. CDR1 is MNHEY, CDR2 SMNVEV, per germline (reference sequence). The CDR3 length is 14 residues.

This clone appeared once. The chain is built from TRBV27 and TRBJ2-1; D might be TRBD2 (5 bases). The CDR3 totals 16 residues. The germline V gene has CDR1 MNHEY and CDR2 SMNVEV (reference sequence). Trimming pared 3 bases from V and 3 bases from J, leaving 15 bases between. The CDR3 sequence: CASSLEAPGVYNEQFF. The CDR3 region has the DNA TGTGCCAGCAGTTTGGAGGCTCCTGGGGTCTACAATGAGCAGTTCTTC.

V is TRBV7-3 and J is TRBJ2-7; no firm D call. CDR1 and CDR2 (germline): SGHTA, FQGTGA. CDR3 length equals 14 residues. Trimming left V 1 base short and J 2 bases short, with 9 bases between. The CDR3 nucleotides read TGTGCCAGCAGCTTAAACGGCAGGACCTACGAGCAGTACTTC. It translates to CASSLNGRTYEQYF.

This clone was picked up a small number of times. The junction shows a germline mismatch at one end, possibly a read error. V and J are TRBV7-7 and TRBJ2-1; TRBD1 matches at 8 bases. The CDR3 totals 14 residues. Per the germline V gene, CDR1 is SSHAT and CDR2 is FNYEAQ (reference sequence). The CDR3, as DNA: TGTGCTAGCAGCCCCGGACAGGGTGGAATTGAGCAGTTCTTC. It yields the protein CASSPGQGGIEQFF.

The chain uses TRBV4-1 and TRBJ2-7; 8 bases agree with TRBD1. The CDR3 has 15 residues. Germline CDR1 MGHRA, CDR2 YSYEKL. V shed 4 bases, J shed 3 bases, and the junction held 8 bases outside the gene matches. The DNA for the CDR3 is TGCGCCAGCAGCCTCGGGGCAGGGGGCCTCTACGAGCAGTACTTC. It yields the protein CASSLGAGGLYEQYF.

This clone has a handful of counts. Here the CDR3 DNA reads TGTGCCAGCAGCTTAGCGGGGACAGGGCCCCCCCTCCACTTT. This translates into CASSLAGTGPPLHF. The chain couples TRBV7-3 to TRBJ1-6; 9 bases fit TRBD1. V lost 2 bases, J lost 13 bases, and 6 bases stayed unmatched. Germline lookup yields CDR1 SGHTA and CDR2 FQGTGA. CDR3 size: 14 residues. Using reference TRBV7-3 and TRBJ1-6 for the parts outside the CDR3, the full variable domain is GAGVSQTPSNKVTEKGKYVELRCDPISGHTALYWYRQSLGQGPEFLIYFQGTGAADDSGLPNDRFFAVRPEGSVSTLKIQRTERGDSAVYLCASSLAGTGPPLHFGNGTRLTVT.

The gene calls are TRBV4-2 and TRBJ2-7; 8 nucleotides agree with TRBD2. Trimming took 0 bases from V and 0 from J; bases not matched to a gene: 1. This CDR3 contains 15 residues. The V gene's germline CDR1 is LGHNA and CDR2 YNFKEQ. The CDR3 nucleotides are TGTGCCAGCAGCCAAGATCTAGCGGGCTCCTACGAGCAGTACTTC. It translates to CASSQDLAGSYEQYF.

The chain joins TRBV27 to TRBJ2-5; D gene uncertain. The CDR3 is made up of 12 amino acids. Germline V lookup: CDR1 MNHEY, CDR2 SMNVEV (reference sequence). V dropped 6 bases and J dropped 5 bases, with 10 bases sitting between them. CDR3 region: CASRGSRETQYF. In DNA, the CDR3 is TGTGCCAGCAGGGGCAGCCGGGAGACCCAGTACTTC.

CDR3: CASSFSGRASDEQFF. Here the CDR3 DNA reads TGTGCCAGCTCCTTTAGCGGGAGGGCCAGCGATGAGCAGTTCTTC. The chain joins TRBV2 to TRBJ2-1, with TRBD2 matching 11 bases. V dropped 8 bases and J dropped 8; count of bases not matched to a gene: 11. In germline, CDR1 is SNHLY, CDR2 FYNNEI. The CDR3 extends over 15 amino acids.

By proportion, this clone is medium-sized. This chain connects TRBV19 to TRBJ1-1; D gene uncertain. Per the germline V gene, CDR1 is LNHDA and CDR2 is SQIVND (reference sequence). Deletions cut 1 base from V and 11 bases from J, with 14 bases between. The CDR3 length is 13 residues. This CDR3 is CASSIGGTFEAFF. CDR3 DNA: TGTGCCAGTAGTATAGGGGGAACTTTCGAGGCTTTCTTT.

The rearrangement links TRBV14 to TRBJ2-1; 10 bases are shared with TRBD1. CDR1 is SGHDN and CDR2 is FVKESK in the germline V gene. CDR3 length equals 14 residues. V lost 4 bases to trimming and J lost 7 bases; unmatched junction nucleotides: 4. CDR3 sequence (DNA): TGTGCCAGCAGCCCCCGGGACAGGGGAAATGAGCAGTTCTTC. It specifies CASSPRDRGNEQFF.

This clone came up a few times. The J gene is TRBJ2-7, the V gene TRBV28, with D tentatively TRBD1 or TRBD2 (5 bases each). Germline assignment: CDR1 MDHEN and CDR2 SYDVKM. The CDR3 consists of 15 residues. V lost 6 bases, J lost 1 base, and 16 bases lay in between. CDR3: CASSPRGGPSYEQYF. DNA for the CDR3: TGTGCCAGCAGCCCGAGGGGTGGGCCATCCTACGAGCAGTACTTC.

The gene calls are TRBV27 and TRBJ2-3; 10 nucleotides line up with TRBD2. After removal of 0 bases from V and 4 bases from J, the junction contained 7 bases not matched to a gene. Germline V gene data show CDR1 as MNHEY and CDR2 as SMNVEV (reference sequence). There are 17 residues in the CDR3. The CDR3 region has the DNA TGTGCCAGCAGTTTATCGCTAGCGGGGGCTAGGGCAGATACGCAGTATTTT. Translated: CASSLSLAGARADTQYF.

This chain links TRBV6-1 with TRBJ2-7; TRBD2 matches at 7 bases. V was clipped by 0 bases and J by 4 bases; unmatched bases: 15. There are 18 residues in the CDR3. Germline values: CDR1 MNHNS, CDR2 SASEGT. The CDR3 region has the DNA TGTGCCAGCAGTGAAGCGCTTCTATTGGGGGGGAGTGGATACGAGCAGTACTTC. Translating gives CASSEALLLGGSGYEQYF.

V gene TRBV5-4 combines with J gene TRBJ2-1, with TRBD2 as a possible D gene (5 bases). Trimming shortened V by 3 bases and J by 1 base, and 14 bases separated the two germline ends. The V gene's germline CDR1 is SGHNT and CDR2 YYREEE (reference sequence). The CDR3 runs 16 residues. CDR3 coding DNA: TGTGCCAGCAGCTACGGAGGAAGGCTGTCCTACAATGAGCAGTTCTTC. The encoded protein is CASSYGGRLSYNEQFF. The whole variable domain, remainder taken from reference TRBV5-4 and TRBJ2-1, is ETGVTQSPTHLIKTRGQQVTLRCSSQSGHNTVSWYQQALGQGPQFIFQYYREEENGRGNFPPRFSGLQFPNYSSELNVNALELDDSALYLCASSYGGRLSYNEQFFGPGTRLTVL.

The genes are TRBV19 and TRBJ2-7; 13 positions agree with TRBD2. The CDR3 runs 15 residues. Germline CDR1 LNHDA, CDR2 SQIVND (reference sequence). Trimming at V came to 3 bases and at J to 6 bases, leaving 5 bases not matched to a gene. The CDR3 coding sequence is TGTGCCAGTAGTATTGGACTAGCGGGAGAGTCCGAGCAGTACTTC. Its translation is CASSIGLAGESEQYF.

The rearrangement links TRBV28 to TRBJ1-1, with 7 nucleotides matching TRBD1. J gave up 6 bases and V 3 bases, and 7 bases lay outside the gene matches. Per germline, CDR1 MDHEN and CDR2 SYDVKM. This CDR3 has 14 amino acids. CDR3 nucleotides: TGTGCCAGCAGTTTGTTAGGGGGCGCCCCTGAAGCTTTCTTT. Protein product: CASSLLGGAPEAFF.

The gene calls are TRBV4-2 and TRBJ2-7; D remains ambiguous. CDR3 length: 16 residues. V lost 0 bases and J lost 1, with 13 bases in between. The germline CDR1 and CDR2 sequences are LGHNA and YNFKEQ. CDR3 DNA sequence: TGTGCCAGCAGCCAAGATGTAAACGGTGTATCCTACGAGCAGTACTTC. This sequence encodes CASSQDVNGVSYEQYF.

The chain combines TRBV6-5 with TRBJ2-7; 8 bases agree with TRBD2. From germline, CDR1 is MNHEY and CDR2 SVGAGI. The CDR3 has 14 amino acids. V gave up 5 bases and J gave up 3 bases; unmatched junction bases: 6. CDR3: CASSPRGGGYEQYF. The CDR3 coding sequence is TGTGCCAGCAGTCCCCGGGGGGGCGGCTACGAGCAGTACTTC.

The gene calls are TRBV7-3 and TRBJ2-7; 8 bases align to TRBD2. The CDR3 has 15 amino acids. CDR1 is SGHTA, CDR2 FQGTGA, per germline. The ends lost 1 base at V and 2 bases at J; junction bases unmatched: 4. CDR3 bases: TGTGCCAGCAGCTTAAGCGCTAGCGGGCCCTACGAGCAGTACTTC. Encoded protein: CASSLSASGPYEQYF.

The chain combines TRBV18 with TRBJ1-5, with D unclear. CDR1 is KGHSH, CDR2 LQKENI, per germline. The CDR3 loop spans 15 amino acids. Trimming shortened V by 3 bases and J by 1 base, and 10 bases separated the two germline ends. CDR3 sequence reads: CASSPDGVSNQPQHF. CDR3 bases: TGTGCCAGCTCACCCGACGGCGTCAGCAATCAGCCCCAGCATTTT. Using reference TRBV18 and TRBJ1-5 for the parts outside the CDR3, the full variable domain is NAGVMQNPRHLVRRRGQEARLRCSPMKGHSHVYWYRQLPEEGLKFMVYLQKENIIDESGMPKERFSAEFPKEGPSILRIQQVVRGDSAAYFCASSPDGVSNQPQHFGDGTRLSIL.

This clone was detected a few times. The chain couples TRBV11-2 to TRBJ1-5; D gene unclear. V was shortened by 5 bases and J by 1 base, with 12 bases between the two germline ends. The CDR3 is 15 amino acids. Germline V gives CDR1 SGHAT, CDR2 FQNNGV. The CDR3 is CASSPGKGSNQPQHF. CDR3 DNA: TGTGCCAGCAGCCCTGGTAAAGGCAGCAATCAGCCCCAGCATTTT.

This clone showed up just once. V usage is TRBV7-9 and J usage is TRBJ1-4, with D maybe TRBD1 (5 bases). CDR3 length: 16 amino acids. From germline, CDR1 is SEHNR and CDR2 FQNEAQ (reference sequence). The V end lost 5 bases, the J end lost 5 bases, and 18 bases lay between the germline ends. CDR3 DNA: TGTGCCAGCAGCACACCCCGCGGGGGTGGGAATGAAAAACTGTTTTTT. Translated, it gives CASSTPRGGGNEKLFF.

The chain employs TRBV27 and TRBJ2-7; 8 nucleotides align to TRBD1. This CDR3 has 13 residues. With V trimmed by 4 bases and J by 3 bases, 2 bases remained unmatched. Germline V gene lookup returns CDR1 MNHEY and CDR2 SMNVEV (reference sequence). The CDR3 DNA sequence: TGTGCCAGCAGTTGGGACAGGAACTACGAGCAGTACTTC. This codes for CASSWDRNYEQYF.

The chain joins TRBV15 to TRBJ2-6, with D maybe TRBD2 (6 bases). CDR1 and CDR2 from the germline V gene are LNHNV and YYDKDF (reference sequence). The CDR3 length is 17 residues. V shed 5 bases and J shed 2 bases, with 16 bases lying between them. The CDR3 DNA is TGTGCCACCAGCCTGGCCGGGGCGGGAACTGGGGCCAACGTCCTGACTTTC. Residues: CATSLAGAGTGANVLTF. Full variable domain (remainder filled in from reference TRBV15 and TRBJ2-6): DAMVIQNPRYQVTQFGKPVTLSCSQTLNHNVMYWYQQKSSQAPKLLFHYYDKDFNNEADTPDNFQSRRPNTSFCFLDIRSPGLGDTAMYLCATSLAGAGTGANVLTFGAGSRLTVL.

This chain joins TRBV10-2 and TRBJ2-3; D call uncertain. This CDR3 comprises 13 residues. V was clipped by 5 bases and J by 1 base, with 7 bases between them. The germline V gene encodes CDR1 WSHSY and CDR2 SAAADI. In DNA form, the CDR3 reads TGCGCCAGCAGTACGGACGGCACAGATACGCAGTATTTT. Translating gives CASSTDGTDTQYF.

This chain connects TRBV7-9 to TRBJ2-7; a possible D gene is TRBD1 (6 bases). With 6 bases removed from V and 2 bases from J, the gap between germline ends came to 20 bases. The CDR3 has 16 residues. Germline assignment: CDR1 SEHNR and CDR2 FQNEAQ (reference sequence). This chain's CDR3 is CASRKGAGAGTYEQYF. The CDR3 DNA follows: TGTGCCAGCAGAAAAGGGGCAGGGGCAGGGACCTACGAGCAGTACTTC. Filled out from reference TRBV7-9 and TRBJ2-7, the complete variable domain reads DTGVSQNPRHKITKRGQNVTFRCDPISEHNRLYWYRQTLGQGPEFLTYFQNEAQLEKSRLLSDRFSAERPKGSFSTLEIQRTEQGDSAMYLCASRKGAGAGTYEQYFGPGTRLTVT.

CDR3 amino acids: CASSPSAGSYMNTEAFF. In nucleotides, the CDR3 is TGTGCCAGCTCACCATCGGCAGGGTCCTATATGAACACTGAAGCTTTCTTT. J is TRBJ1-1 and V is TRBV18; TRBD1 is a possible D gene (5 bases). The V and J ends lost 2 bases and 0 bases respectively, with 16 bases between them. CDR1 and CDR2 from the germline V gene are KGHSH and LQKENI. The CDR3 runs 17 residues.

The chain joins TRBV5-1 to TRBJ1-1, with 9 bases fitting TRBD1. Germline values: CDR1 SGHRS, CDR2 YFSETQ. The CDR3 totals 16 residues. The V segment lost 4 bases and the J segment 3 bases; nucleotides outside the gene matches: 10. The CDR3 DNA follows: TGCGCCAGCAGCCTCCGACAGGGGGGACCCGACACTGAAGCTTTCTTT. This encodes CASSLRQGGPDTEAFF.

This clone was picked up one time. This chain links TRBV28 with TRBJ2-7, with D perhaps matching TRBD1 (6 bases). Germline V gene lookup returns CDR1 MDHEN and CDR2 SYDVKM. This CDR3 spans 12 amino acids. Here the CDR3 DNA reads TGTGCATCCGACAGGTACTCCTACGAGCAGTACTTC. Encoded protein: CASDRYSYEQYF.

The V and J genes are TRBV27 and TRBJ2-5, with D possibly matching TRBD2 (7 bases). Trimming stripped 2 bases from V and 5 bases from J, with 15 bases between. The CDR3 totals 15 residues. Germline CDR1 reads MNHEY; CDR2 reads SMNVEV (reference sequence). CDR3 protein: CASSLMGGRLETQYF. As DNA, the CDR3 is TGTGCCAGCAGTTTAATGGGGGGGCGGCTGGAGACCCAGTACTTC.

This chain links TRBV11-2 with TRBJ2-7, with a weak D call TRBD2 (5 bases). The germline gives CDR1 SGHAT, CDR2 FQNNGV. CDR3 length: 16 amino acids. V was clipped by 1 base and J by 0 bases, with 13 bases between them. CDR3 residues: CASSLGSRAGSYEQYF. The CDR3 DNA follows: TGTGCCAGCAGCTTAGGTTCGCGGGCTGGCTCCTACGAGCAGTACTTC. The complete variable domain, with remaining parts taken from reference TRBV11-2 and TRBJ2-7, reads EAGVAQSPRYKIIEKRQSVAFWCNPISGHATLYWYQQILGQGPKLLIQFQNNGVVDDSQLPKDRFSAERLKGVDSTLKIQPAKLEDSAVYLCASSLGSRAGSYEQYFGPGTRLTVT.